A single sample is the source of the 26 T cell receptor beta chains below, sequenced in a study of blood T cell repertoires in COVID-19. TCRdb keeps only in-frame clones here, not all; method: immunoSEQ multiplex PCR. The profile shows 200,000 or so clones, about 88% of them singletons. The sequenced material came from PBMCs or T cells enriched from blood (not recorded which). The receptors here all came from a woman aged 25-40 years who had recovered from COVID-19.

The genes are TRBV7-8 and TRBJ1-3; D unresolved. The CDR3 length is 15 residues. Between the trimmed V and J ends, which lost 0 bases and 0 bases, there was a span of 6 bases. Per germline, CDR1 SGHVS and CDR2 FQNEAQ. The CDR3, as DNA: TGTGCCAGCAGCTTAGCCAGTGGCTCTGGAAACACCATATATTTT. Its translation: CASSLASGSGNTIYF.

The V gene is TRBV2, the J gene TRBJ2-6; perhaps TRBD1 as D (5 bases). The V and J ends lost 6 bases and 0 bases respectively, with 6 bases between them. Germline V gene data show CDR1 as SNHLY and CDR2 as FYNNEI. The CDR3 spans 14 residues. The CDR3 sequence: CASRGLSGANVLTF. CDR3 nucleotide sequence: TGTGCCAGCAGGGGGCTCTCTGGGGCCAACGTCCTGACTTTC.

V and J are TRBV19 and TRBJ1-1; 7 bases fit TRBD1. V lost 4 bases, J lost 0 bases, and 14 bases stayed unmatched. Germline-derived CDR1 and CDR2 are LNHDA and SQIVND (reference sequence). This CDR3 has 18 amino acids. The CDR3 loop is CASSTFSTGRNMNTEAFF. Written as DNA, the CDR3 is TGTGCCAGTAGTACTTTTTCGACAGGGAGGAACATGAACACTGAAGCTTTCTTT.

J is TRBJ2-1 and V is TRBV13; TRBD2 might be the D (5 bases). This CDR3 region has 16 residues. Deletions cut 2 bases from V and 3 bases from J, with 14 bases between. Germline values: CDR1 PRHDT, CDR2 FYEKMQ (reference sequence). The CDR3 DNA reads TGTGCCAGCAGCTTATCGGCGGGCCCCAACTACAATGAGCAGTTCTTC. This encodes CASSLSAGPNYNEQFF.

The rearrangement uses TRBV10-1 and TRBJ1-2; 7 bases line up with TRBD1. CDR1 and CDR2 (germline): WNHNN, SYGVQD (reference sequence). The CDR3 runs to 13 residues. The ends lost 3 bases at V and 6 bases at J; junction bases unmatched: 4. The CDR3 loop is CASSEEGAHGYTF. As DNA, the CDR3 is TGCGCCAGCAGTGAAGAGGGGGCGCATGGCTACACCTTC.

The chain is built from TRBV5-1 and TRBJ1-6; a possible D gene is TRBD1 (6 bases). The V end lost 4 bases, the J end lost 7 bases, and 12 bases lay between the germline ends. This CDR3 region has 14 residues. The germline CDR1 and CDR2 sequences are SGHRS and YFSETQ. CDR3 sequence reads: CASSQGSRNSPLHF. Written as DNA, the CDR3 is TGCGCCAGCAGCCAGGGGAGTAGAAATTCACCCCTCCACTTT.

V gene TRBV4-1 combines with J gene TRBJ2-5; 9 nucleotides line up with TRBD1. Germline CDR1 MGHRA, CDR2 YSYEKL. This CDR3 is 14 amino acids long. With V trimmed by 2 bases and J by 4 bases, 2 bases remained unmatched. The CDR3 DNA sequence: TGCGCCAGCAGCCAACCGGGACAGGGAGAGACCCAGTACTTC. Residues: CASSQPGQGETQYF.

The rearrangement uses TRBV6-4 and TRBJ1-2; TRBD1 matches 8 bases. V was clipped by 5 bases and J by 4 bases; unmatched bases: 3. Germline V CDR1 and CDR2: MRHNA, SNTAGT. The CDR3 is 13 residues long. The CDR3 loop is CASSWTGTYGYTF. DNA for the CDR3: TGTGCCAGCAGTTGGACAGGGACCTATGGCTACACCTTC.

J is TRBJ2-5 and V is TRBV5-4, with 9 bases fitting TRBD2. The V and J ends lost 0 bases and 3 bases, in that order; junction bases with no gene match: 6. The germline CDR1 and CDR2 sequences are SGHNT and YYREEE (reference sequence). The CDR3 loop spans 16 amino acids. The CDR3 coding sequence is TGTGCCAGCAGCTTGGCTGGCGCTAGCGGGAAAGAGACCCAGTACTTC. As protein: CASSLAGASGKETQYF.

CDR3 sequence: CASSPSPGGSNSPLHF. CDR3 nucleotides: TGTGCCAGCTCACCATCTCCAGGGGGCTCTAATTCACCCCTCCACTTT. The J gene is TRBJ1-6, the V gene TRBV18; 8 positions agree with TRBD1. After removal of 2 bases from V and 6 bases from J, the junction contained 6 bases not matched to a gene. Germline CDR1 KGHSH, CDR2 LQKENI. CDR3 size: 16 residues.

The V and J genes are TRBV2 and TRBJ2-5, with 8 nucleotides matching TRBD2. The CDR3 is 14 residues long. Germline assignment: CDR1 SNHLY and CDR2 FYNNEI. The V segment lost 1 base and the J segment 4 bases; nucleotides outside the gene matches: 2. CDR3 in amino acids: CASSEGRGVETQYF. The CDR3 DNA follows: TGTGCCAGCAGTGAAGGGCGGGGGGTAGAGACCCAGTACTTC.

This clone appeared a few times. The CDR3 loop is CSVGEVLNTEAFF. The CDR3 DNA reads as TGCAGCGTTGGGGAGGTATTGAACACTGAAGCTTTCTTT. The V gene is TRBV29-1, the J gene TRBJ1-1; D is unresolved. V gave up 4 bases and J gave up 0 bases, with 9 bases separating them. The CDR3 totals 13 residues. Germline CDR1 SQVTM, CDR2 ANQGSEA.

This chain links TRBV7-5 with TRBJ1-1; the D segment call TRBD1 is taken from the table without a DNA check. TRBV7-5 has pseudogene status. CDR3 length equals 13 residues. The chain's CDR3 is CARSPTGNTEAFF. CDR3 DNA sequence: TGTGCCAGAAGTCCCACAGGGAACACTGAAGCTTTCTTT.

V gene TRBV12-3 or TRBV12-4 combines with J gene TRBJ2-1; D possibly corresponds to TRBD2 (6 bases). V was cut by 3 bases and J by 4 bases, with 7 bases left in between. The CDR3 is made up of 13 amino acids. CDR3 residues: CASSFGGYNEQFF. The CDR3 region has the DNA TGTGCCAGCAGTTTCGGGGGATACAATGAGCAGTTCTTC.

The rearrangement uses TRBV7-9 and TRBJ2-3, with a weak D call TRBD1 (6 bases). Germline lookup yields CDR1 SEHNR and CDR2 FQNEAQ (reference sequence). The ends were cut back, 6 bases at V and 3 bases at J, with 10 bases in the middle. This CDR3 has 13 amino acids. DNA for the CDR3: TGTGCCAGCAGACCCCAGGGGACAGATACGCAGTATTTT. Encoded protein: CASRPQGTDTQYF.

The CDR3 is CASSPDPRTGRGSNYGYTF. The CDR3 DNA sequence: TGTGCCAGCAGCCCAGATCCTAGGACAGGCCGAGGATCTAACTATGGCTACACCTTC. The J gene is TRBJ1-2, the V gene TRBV14; 7 bases line up with TRBD1. The germline V gene encodes CDR1 SGHDN and CDR2 FVKESK. The V segment lost 4 bases and the J segment 0 bases; nucleotides outside the gene matches: 17. CDR3 size: 19 residues.

The chain combines TRBV18 with TRBJ2-7; TRBD1 matches at 10 bases. Germline assignment: CDR1 KGHSH and CDR2 LQKENI. The CDR3 consists of 14 residues. J lost 2 bases, V lost 2 bases, and 0 bases had no gene match. In DNA form, the CDR3 reads TGTGCCAGCTCACCAGGGACAGGGGCCTACGAGCAGTACTTC. Protein: CASSPGTGAYEQYF.

This chain uses TRBV5-1 with TRBJ1-1; 7 nucleotides align to TRBD1. Trimming cost V 4 bases and J 4 bases; bases outside gene matches: 10. CDR1 is SGHRS, CDR2 YFSETQ, per germline. The CDR3 length is 15 residues. CDR3 amino acids: CASSARTGDGTEAFF. The CDR3 DNA sequence: TGCGCCAGCAGCGCCCGCACAGGGGACGGCACTGAAGCTTTCTTT.

V usage is TRBV12-3 or TRBV12-4 and J usage is TRBJ1-1; unclear D gene. V was clipped by 0 bases and J by 8 bases, with 7 bases between them. This CDR3 has 12 residues. For the CDR3, the DNA is TGTGCCAGCAGTTTAGCGCGGCGGGAAGCTTTCTTT. The encoded protein is CASSLARREAFF.

This chain joins TRBV3-1 (or the pseudogene TRBV3-2) and TRBJ1-5; 7 positions match TRBD1. CDR3 length equals 16 residues. The J segment lost 6 bases and the V segment lost 1 base, leaving 9 bases of the junction unmatched. From germline, CDR1 is LGHDT and CDR2 YNNKEL (reference sequence). The CDR3 region has the DNA TGTGCCAGCAGCCAAGGGGTCGTACAGGGGTTTCAGCCCCAGCATTTT. This codes for CASSQGVVQGFQPQHF.

This chain connects TRBV5-1 to TRBJ2-7, with TRBD2 matching 7 bases. CDR3 length: 15 residues. V was pared by 4 bases and J by 2 bases, with 9 bases of the junction left unmatched. Germline assignment: CDR1 SGHRS and CDR2 YFSETQ. In DNA form, the CDR3 reads TGCGCCAGCAGCCCTGGAAGCGGGGCTGCCTACGAGCAGTACTTC. This translates into CASSPGSGAAYEQYF.

The chain is built from TRBV19 and TRBJ1-2; 10 positions match TRBD1. V trimming: 7 bases; J trimming: 7 bases; junction bases outside the gene matches: 3. The CDR3 length is 12 residues. Germline V gene data show CDR1 as LNHDA and CDR2 as SQIVND (reference sequence). CDR3 protein: CASMGTGVGYTF. DNA for the CDR3: TGTGCCAGTATGGGGACAGGGGTTGGCTACACCTTC.

This rearrangement joins TRBV7-2 to TRBJ1-2; 8 bases fit TRBD1. This CDR3 comprises 17 residues. CDR1 is SGHTA, CDR2 FQGNSA, per germline. Trimming cost V 0 bases and J 4 bases; bases outside gene matches: 10. The DNA of the CDR3 is TGTGCCAGCAGCTTAGCCCCCCCCGGGACAGGCTCCTATGGCTACACCTTC. Its translation: CASSLAPPGTGSYGYTF.

The V and J genes are TRBV6-5 and TRBJ2-7; 7 bases line up with TRBD2. The CDR3 has 12 amino acids. The V and J ends lost 0 bases and 8 bases, in that order; junction bases with no gene match: 1. Germline CDR1 is MNHEY and CDR2 is SVGAGI. CDR3 amino acids: CASSYSGTKQYF. DNA of the CDR3: TGTGCCAGCAGTTACTCTGGGACTAAGCAGTACTTC.

The CDR3 coding sequence is TGCGCCAGCAGCTTGGGATCGGGACACCCAACCTACGAGCAGTACTTC. Translation gives CASSLGSGHPTYEQYF. The rearrangement joins TRBV5-1 to TRBJ2-7, with D tentatively TRBD1 (6 bases). Deletions cut 0 bases from V and 2 bases from J, with 15 bases between. The CDR3 spans 16 residues. CDR1 and CDR2 from the germline V gene are SGHRS and YFSETQ.

The rearrangement links TRBV4-3 to TRBJ1-5; D gene unclear. V lost 4 bases, J lost 0 bases, and 7 bases lay in between. This CDR3 has 14 amino acids. Germline V gives CDR1 LGHNA, CDR2 YSLEER. This chain's CDR3 is CASSRELSNQPQHF. As DNA, the CDR3 is TGCGCCAGCAGCCGAGAACTTAGCAATCAGCCCCAGCATTTT.